Below are 31 T cell receptor beta chains sequenced from a single sample in a study of blood T cell repertoires in COVID-19. The data were produced by immunoSEQ multiplex PCR, yet TCRdb's version contains in-frame clones alone and is incomplete. The data contain approximately 110,000 clones, 65% to 80% of them singletons. Source material: peripheral blood. The receptors shown here come from a woman between 65 and 79 years old with acute or convalescent COVID-19.

The chain has TRBV11-3 and TRBJ2-7; TRBD1 matches 7 bases. The CDR3 loop spans 14 amino acids. V lost 3 bases to trimming and J lost 4 bases; unmatched junction nucleotides: 6. Germline CDR1 and CDR2: SGHNT and YENEEA. The CDR3 spells CASSLGDRYYEQYF. CDR3 DNA: TGTGCCAGCAGCTTGGGGGACAGATATTACGAGCAGTACTTC.

The rearrangement uses TRBV9 and TRBJ2-5, with 7 bases fitting TRBD2. Germline V gene lookup returns CDR1 SGDLS and CDR2 YYNGEE. After removal of 3 bases from V and 1 base from J, the junction contained 3 bases not matched to a gene. The CDR3 length is 14 residues. The CDR3 is CASSETSRQETQYF. The CDR3 nucleotides read TGTGCCAGCAGCGAGACTAGCCGCCAAGAGACCCAGTACTTC.

This clone is a singleton in its sample. V usage is TRBV28 and J usage is TRBJ1-1; a possible D gene is TRBD1 (5 bases). Germline CDR1 reads MDHEN; CDR2 reads SYDVKM. The CDR3 has 15 residues. The V gene lost 10 bases and the J gene lost 0 bases, with 18 bases spanning the gap. DNA for the CDR3: TGTGCCACCCGGGGGATGGGGGTCTTGAACACTGAAGCTTTCTTT. It specifies CATRGMGVLNTEAFF.

This chain links TRBV19 with TRBJ1-6; TRBD1 aligns across 7 bases. The CDR3 covers 14 residues. Germline V gene data show CDR1 as LNHDA and CDR2 as SQIVND (reference sequence). V lost 7 bases, J lost 5 bases, and 5 bases stayed unmatched. The CDR3 loop is CASKEGQNNSPLHF. The CDR3 nucleotides are TGTGCCAGTAAAGAGGGACAGAATAATTCACCCCTCCACTTT.

J is TRBJ1-5 and V is TRBV28, with 8 bases fitting TRBD1. Trimming removed 4 bases from V and 7 bases from J; junction bases left unmatched: 3. From germline, CDR1 is MDHEN and CDR2 SYDVKM. The CDR3 covers 13 residues. The CDR3 spells CASSWDRTQPQHF. CDR3 sequence (DNA): TGTGCCAGCAGTTGGGACAGGACCCAGCCCCAGCATTTT.

In this sample, this clone turned up a few times. The rearrangement links TRBV7-9 to TRBJ2-1; TRBD1 agrees at 8 bases. Looked up from germline, CDR1 is SEHNR and CDR2 is FQNEAQ (reference sequence). Trimming removed 5 bases from V and 1 base from J; junction bases left unmatched: 4. This CDR3 region has 15 residues. CDR3 nucleotide sequence: TGTGCCAGCAGCCTTGGACAGGGATCCTACAATGAGCAGTTCTTC. Its protein is CASSLGQGSYNEQFF.

The chain employs TRBV3-1 (or the pseudogene TRBV3-2) and TRBJ1-5; 8 bases fit TRBD1. CDR1 and CDR2 from the germline V gene are LGHDT and YNNKEL (reference sequence). The length of the CDR3 is 15 residues. V lost 1 base and J lost 7; bases outside the gene matches: 6. CDR3 in amino acids: CASSQAPGGEQPQHF. Here the CDR3 DNA reads TGTGCCAGCAGCCAAGCCCCAGGGGGCGAGCAGCCCCAGCATTTT.

The chain couples TRBV10-3 to TRBJ2-7, with a possible D match to TRBD1 (6 bases). The V gene lost 6 bases and the J gene lost 5 bases, with 17 bases spanning the gap. The CDR3 has 14 residues. Looked up from germline, CDR1 is ENHRY and CDR2 is SYGVKD. The CDR3 DNA reads TGTGCCATCAGGGGCGGGCAGGGGAGTAACGAGCAGTACTTC. The encoded protein is CAIRGGQGSNEQYF.

J is TRBJ1-4 and V is TRBV13, with unresolved D. The CDR3 loop spans 14 amino acids. Trimming pared 5 bases from V and 5 bases from J, leaving 12 bases between. Germline loops: CDR1 PRHDT, CDR2 FYEKMQ (reference sequence). CDR3 region: CASSRTGENEKLFF. The CDR3 coding sequence is TGTGCCAGCAGCCGGACCGGGGAAAATGAAAAACTGTTTTTT.

This clone has only a few counts. The V gene is TRBV5-1, the J gene TRBJ1-2; 7 bases map to TRBD1. The germline V gene encodes CDR1 SGHRS and CDR2 YFSETQ. With 3 bases clipped from V and 1 base from J, the junction kept 9 bases outside the gene matches. This CDR3 region has 16 residues. CDR3 sequence reads: CASSSSRQGVNYGYTF. In DNA, the CDR3 is TGCGCCAGCAGCTCCTCGAGACAGGGTGTTAACTATGGCTACACCTTC.

This chain connects TRBV6-5 to TRBJ2-7, with 8 nucleotides matching TRBD1. The V and J ends lost 2 bases and 3 bases, in that order; junction bases with no gene match: 3. The germline V gene has CDR1 MNHEY and CDR2 SVGAGI. The length of the CDR3 is 14 residues. For the CDR3, the DNA is TGTGCCAGCAGTTACCGAGACAGGGGCTACGAGCAGTACTTC. It yields the protein CASSYRDRGYEQYF.

The V call is TRBV11-3, the J call TRBJ2-3; D may be TRBD1 (6 bases). Germline CDR1 reads SGHNT; CDR2 reads YENEEA. The length of the CDR3 is 14 residues. V lost 2 bases, J lost 6 bases, and 12 bases lay in between. As DNA, the CDR3 is TGTGCCAGCAGCTTATCGGCAGGGGACGATACGCAGTATTTT. This encodes CASSLSAGDDTQYF.

This clone has just one count. The rearrangement uses TRBV6-5 and TRBJ2-1, with TRBD1 identical over 11 bases. This CDR3 has 13 residues. With 0 bases clipped from V and 14 bases from J, the junction kept 3 bases outside the gene matches. CDR1 MNHEY and CDR2 SVGAGI come from the germline V gene. As DNA, the CDR3 is TGTGCCAGCAGTTACTCGTGGGGACAGGGGGAGTTCTTC. Translation gives CASSYSWGQGEFF.

The gene calls are TRBV4-1 and TRBJ1-6; D may be TRBD1 (5 bases). Between the trimmed V and J ends, which lost 3 bases and 10 bases, there was a span of 16 bases. Germline CDR1 reads MGHRA; CDR2 reads YSYEKL. The CDR3 sequence is 15 residues long. CDR3 amino acids: CASSQVAQETSPLHF. The CDR3 DNA reads as TGCGCCAGCAGCCAGGTGGCACAGGAAACATCACCCCTCCACTTT.

This clone occurred once. This CDR3 is also generated by other DNA sequences in the sample. The chain recombines TRBV30 with TRBJ1-1, with 7 bases matching TRBD1. This CDR3 region has 15 residues. Germline V gene lookup returns CDR1 GTSNPN and CDR2 SVGIG (reference sequence). V dropped 0 bases and J dropped 3; count of bases not matched to a gene: 7. CDR3 nucleotides: TGTGCCTGGAGTGTCGGGGGACAGTGGTACACTGAAGCTTTCTTT. It encodes CAWSVGGQWYTEAFF.

This clone came up once. The chain carries TRBV6-5 and TRBJ1-5, with D perhaps TRBD1 (5 bases). V lost 7 bases to trimming and J lost 3 bases, with 16 bases between them. Germline V gives CDR1 MNHEY, CDR2 SVGAGI. CDR3 length equals 15 residues. For the CDR3, the DNA is TGTGCCAGCACCTTGGACAAGTTGAACAATCAGCCCCAGCATTTT. Translation gives CASTLDKLNNQPQHF.

The chain has TRBV5-1 and TRBJ1-5; 9 nucleotides match TRBD1. After removal of 7 bases from V and 11 bases from J, the junction contained 22 bases not matched to a gene. This CDR3 has 17 residues. Per germline, CDR1 SGHRS and CDR2 YFSETQ. CDR3 DNA: TGCGCCAGCGGCAAGTCAGCCGGGACAGGGCTCGGATCAGCCCAGCATTTT. Its protein is CASGKSAGTGLGSAQHF.

The J gene is TRBJ1-3, the V gene TRBV2, with D possibly TRBD1 on 6 matching bases. The germline V gene has CDR1 SNHLY and CDR2 FYNNEI. The CDR3 contains 13 residues. The V and J ends lost 4 bases and 2 bases respectively, with 6 bases between them. The CDR3 region has the DNA TGTGCCAGCAGTGGGGACACTGGAAACACCATATATTTT. Translating gives CASSGDTGNTIYF.

The sample holds one count of this clone. The genes are TRBV11-3 and TRBJ2-1; D is unclear. Trimming removed 5 bases at V and 2 bases at J, with 10 bases between. The CDR3 sequence is 14 residues long. The germline gives CDR1 SGHNT, CDR2 YENEEA. Here the CDR3 reads CASSPTRAYNEQFF. The CDR3 DNA is TGTGCCAGCAGCCCTACCCGGGCCTACAATGAGCAGTTCTTC.

This clone was counted a few times. The J gene is TRBJ1-2, the V gene TRBV27; 11 nucleotides align to TRBD1. This CDR3 contains 13 residues. With V trimmed by 6 bases and J by 6 bases, 3 bases remained unmatched. Looked up from germline, CDR1 is MNHEY and CDR2 is SMNVEV (reference sequence). The CDR3 sequence: CASSGQGAHGYTF. CDR3 in DNA: TGTGCCAGCAGCGGACAGGGGGCACATGGCTACACCTTC.

This clone showed up just a few times. This chain links TRBV4-2 with TRBJ1-2, with D possibly matching TRBD1 (5 bases). The CDR3 runs 14 residues. Trimming left V 0 bases short and J 8 bases short, with 13 bases between. The germline CDR1 and CDR2 sequences are LGHNA and YNFKEQ. In nucleotides, the CDR3 is TGTGCCAGCAGCCAAGACGCAGGGTTGGGAGGCTACACCTTC. This sequence encodes CASSQDAGLGGYTF.

The table lists this clone with a few counts. CDR3 sequence reads: CASSMASGSTGELFF. The CDR3 nucleotides are TGTGCCAGTAGTATGGCTAGCGGGAGCACCGGGGAGCTGTTTTTT. The chain uses TRBV19 and TRBJ2-2; 10 bases are shared with TRBD2. V shed 3 bases, J shed 4 bases, and the junction held 2 bases outside the gene matches. The CDR3 spans 15 residues. The V gene's germline CDR1 is LNHDA and CDR2 SQIVND (reference sequence). Variable domain in full (rest from reference TRBV19 and TRBJ2-2): DGGITQSPKYLFRKEGQNVTLSCEQNLNHDAMYWYRQDPGQGLRLIYYSQIVNDFQKGDIAEGYSVSREKKESFPLTVTSAQKNPTAFYLCASSMASGSTGELFFGEGSRLTVL.

This clone showed up just once. The V gene is TRBV18, the J gene TRBJ2-5, with D possibly TRBD2 on 5 matching bases. Looked up from germline, CDR1 is KGHSH and CDR2 is LQKENI. V lost 2 bases, J lost 3 bases, and 10 bases lay in between. CDR3 length: 14 amino acids. CDR3 coding DNA: TGTGCCAGCTCACCAGGACTCTCTAAAGAGACCCAGTACTTC. Residues: CASSPGLSKETQYF.

The chain carries TRBV27 and TRBJ2-1; tentative D call: TRBD2 (5 bases). V lost 4 bases, J lost 7 bases, and 11 bases lay in between. The V gene's germline CDR1 is MNHEY and CDR2 SMNVEV (reference sequence). CDR3 length: 13 residues. DNA of the CDR3: TGTGCCAGCAGTTCCCGGGGTATTAATGAGCAGTTCTTC. Translated: CASSSRGINEQFF.

The CDR3 loop is CASSLGRSPLHF. CDR3 bases: TGTGCCAGCAGTTTAGGGCGCTCACCCCTCCACTTT. The chain couples TRBV28 to TRBJ1-6; D gene uncertain. This CDR3 region has 12 residues. Germline V gives CDR1 MDHEN, CDR2 SYDVKM. V was cut by 2 bases and J by 10 bases, with 6 bases left in between.

The chain links TRBV7-2 to TRBJ1-1; weak D call: TRBD1 (6 bases). The CDR3 has 16 amino acids. Looked up from germline, CDR1 is SGHTA and CDR2 is FQGNSA. Trimming cost V 7 bases and J 7 bases, with 25 bases left between them. The CDR3 region has the DNA TGTGCCAGCACTAAAAACCATCCCCGACAGGCTGGTGAAGCTTTCTTT. Protein sequence: CASTKNHPRQAGEAFF.

The gene calls are TRBV5-1 and TRBJ2-6; TRBD1 agrees at 7 bases. CDR1 SGHRS and CDR2 YFSETQ come from the germline V gene. V shed 10 bases and J 2 bases; nucleotides not matched to a gene: 3. This CDR3 comprises 13 residues. CDR3 region: CACTGAGANVLTF. CDR3 coding DNA: TGCGCCTGCACAGGGGCTGGGGCCAACGTCCTGACTTTC.

The rearrangement uses TRBV2 and TRBJ2-7; TRBD2 aligns across 7 bases. Germline assignment: CDR1 SNHLY and CDR2 FYNNEI. V dropped 4 bases and J dropped 6; count of bases not matched to a gene: 9. The CDR3 spans 14 residues. The CDR3 region has the DNA TGTGCCAGCAGTGTACTAGCGATTCAGGCCGAGCAGTACTTC. Translating it yields CASSVLAIQAEQYF.

V and J are TRBV30 and TRBJ1-1; D gene unclear. The CDR3 has 13 amino acids. Deletions cut 3 bases from V and 3 bases from J, with 11 bases between. Germline-derived CDR1 and CDR2 are GTSNPN and SVGIG (reference sequence). Here the CDR3 reads CAWRLAQDTEAFF. DNA of the CDR3: TGTGCCTGGAGACTAGCGCAGGACACTGAAGCTTTCTTT.

The CDR3 nucleotides are TGCAGCGTTGAAAGTGGGGGCGCGAGCTATGGCTACACCTTC. This gives the protein CSVESGGASYGYTF. The rearrangement uses TRBV29-1 and TRBJ1-2; D is perhaps TRBD1 (6 bases). This CDR3 region has 14 residues. Trimming took 2 bases from V and 4 from J, leaving 14 bases between them. Germline-derived CDR1 and CDR2 are SQVTM and ANQGSEA.

The chain is built from TRBV29-1 and TRBJ1-2; D call uncertain. The V end was cut by 4 bases, the J end by 6 bases, with 9 bases between. The length of the CDR3 is 11 residues. Germline V gives CDR1 SQVTM, CDR2 ANQGSEA. The CDR3 DNA reads as TGCAGCGTTGCGGGAGAAGATGGCTACACCTTC. Encoded protein: CSVAGEDGYTF.